Reported below is one TCR beta chain. Antigen: not known. The CDR3 has 17 amino acids. Germline CDR1 and CDR2: MGHRA and YSYEKL. The J segment lost 1 base and the V segment lost 1 base, leaving 4 bases of the junction unmatched. CD4+ T cells specific for antigen were expanded with viral peptide pools by the ViraFEST assay before sequencing. Cells that had been cultured for ten to eleven days were the source of isolated CD4+ T cells. All vaccine recipients tested negative for nucleocapsid antibodies and had never contracted SARS-CoV-2 infection. The data were produced by immunoSEQ multiplex PCR, yet TCRdb's version contains in-frame clones alone and is incomplete. The sample lists approximately 50,000 clones, 79% seen once, with 6% in the top ten. The data originate from a study of vaccination effects on CD4 cells after COVID-19. Study details: All participants had two doses of either the BNT162b2 or mRNA-1273 vaccine.

The sequenced sample was CD4+ T cells from PBMCs cultured with HCoV-OC43 spike peptides, obtained before COVID-19 vaccination. Stated subset: HCoV-OC43 spike overlapping peptide pool stimulation. This chain uses TRBV4-1 with TRBJ2-2; 9 positions agree with TRBD1. The TCR was taken from a human donor who received a COVID-19 vaccine. CDR3 DNA sequence: TGCGCCAGCAGCCAAGCCATGGGACAGGGGAACACCGGGGAGCTGTTTTTT. Translated, it gives CASSQAMGQGNTGELFF.